This T cell receptor (beta chain) is from a study of blood T cells in healthy people across ages. Study context: Per two T cells, template switching captured roughly one barcoded beta molecule. Study outcomes and limitations: Roughly linearly, TCR beta diversity per million T cells fell as age increased. No conclusive comparison of naive versus antigen-experienced cells was possible with unsorted PBMCs.

The second PCR ran roughly 6 to 12 cycles with a sample-barcoded 5' primer and J-beta primers. Each cDNA molecule was tagged by a template-switch adaptor that had 12 random nucleotides. TCRdb processed the 5' RACE reads anew with MiXCR; each CDR3 protein has one entry. Here the sample spans around 800,000 distinct CDR3 sequences, around 68% being singletons. Points on this clonotype: The antigen remains unidentified.

Germline lookup yields CDR1 SEHNR and CDR2 FQNEAQ (reference sequence). Trimming took off 5 bases at V and 13 bases at J, with 15 bases between the two ends. The CDR3 is 13 residues long. Sequenced sample: blood. V usage is TRBV7-9 and J usage is TRBJ1-6; maybe TRBD1 (5 bases). The clonotype originates from a man aged 25 to 45 in good health. CDR3 sequence (DNA): TGTGCCAGCAGCCATGACAGACCTTCTCCCCTCCACTTT. This codes for CASSHDRPSPLHF.